This T cell receptor beta chain comes out of a study of OX40 agonist ivuxolimab in advanced cancers. On the study more broadly: Checkpoint inhibitors had been given previously to 40% of patients.

The method was immunoSEQ multiplex PCR; TCRdb's version includes in-frame clones alone and lacks a portion of them. The table includes about 77,000 clones, approximately 89% detected once. V was pared by 4 bases and J by 9 bases, with 14 bases between. The CDR3 contains 14 residues. The germline V gene has CDR1 SGHRS and CDR2 YFSETQ. This clonotype originated in an adult with an advanced solid tumor such as melanoma, head and neck, liver or kidney cancer. The material sequenced was CD4+ or CD8+ T cells sorted from blood, taken in a trial of the OX40 agonist ivuxolimab. The genes are TRBV5-1 and TRBJ1-6; the D gene is possibly TRBD1 (5 bases). The CDR3 coding sequence is TGCGCCAGCAGCCCTGGGCAGGGAGGTTCACCCCTCCACTTT. Residues: CASSPGQGGSPLHF.